The TCR beta chain described here comes from a study of blood T cell repertoires in COVID-19. Study background: Researchers got acute and convalescent COVID-19 samples from the United States, Italy and Spain. In each case, the material was cDNA or gDNA derived from T cells, B-cell-depleted T cells, or PBMCs.

Original data processing: Estimation of nucleated cell counts was performed using reference gene primer amplification. Clones were read by immunoSEQ multiplex PCR, and TCRdb kept only the in-frame ones, dropping some. V and J calls and clone size are as listed in that table; D and trimming were resolved from the DNA. The repertoire holds about 51,000 clones, with approximately 90% as singletons. V lost 3 bases and J lost 4; bases outside the gene matches: 9. The CDR3 sequence is 16 residues long. Germline V gives CDR1 SGDLS, CDR2 YYNGEE. Sequences were obtained from peripheral blood. The chain has TRBV9 and TRBJ2-3, with 9 bases lining up with TRBD1. The TCR was taken from a man aged 45-65 years with acute or convalescent COVID-19. The CDR3 reads CASSAMGQGSADTQYF. CDR3 coding DNA: TGTGCCAGCAGCGCCATGGGACAGGGCTCGGCAGATACGCAGTATTTT.